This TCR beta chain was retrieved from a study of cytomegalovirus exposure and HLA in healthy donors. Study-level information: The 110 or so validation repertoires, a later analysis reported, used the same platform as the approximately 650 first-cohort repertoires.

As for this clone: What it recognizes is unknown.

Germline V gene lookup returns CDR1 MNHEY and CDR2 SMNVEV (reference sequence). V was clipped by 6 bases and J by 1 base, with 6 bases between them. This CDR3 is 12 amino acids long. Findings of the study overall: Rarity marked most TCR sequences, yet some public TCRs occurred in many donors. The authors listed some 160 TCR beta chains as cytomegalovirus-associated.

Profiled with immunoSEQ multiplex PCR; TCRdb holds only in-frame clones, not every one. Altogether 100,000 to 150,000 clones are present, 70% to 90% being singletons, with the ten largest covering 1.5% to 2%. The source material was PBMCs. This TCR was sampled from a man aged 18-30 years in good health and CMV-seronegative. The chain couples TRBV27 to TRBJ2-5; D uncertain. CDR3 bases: TGTGCCAGCAGATCTACCCAAGAGACCCAGTACTTC. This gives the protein CASRSTQETQYF.